Sequencing of this T cell receptor beta chain was carried out in a study of beta chain features in type 1 diabetes (dated by TCRdb to between 2018 and 2020). Study-level background: Mean age, gender distribution, total cell number and subset yield did not differ between patients and healthy donors. The study compared TCRB repertoires of sorted circulating CD4+ T cell subsets between recently diagnosed type 1 diabetes patients and matched healthy donors. Across all samples, around 99 million sorted cells were examined, and cell number per subset correlated strongly with RNA yield. Regulatory and stem cell-like memory subsets were obtained from only 8 patients and about eight healthy donors, while naive and central memory subsets were obtained from all 30 or so donors. The full study reports these points: Fewer insertions and more nucleotide deletions at VDJ recombination sites were observed in patients with type 1 diabetes, implying thymic rearrangement abnormalities. Naive, central memory and regulatory TCRB repertoires appeared more similar among patients than among healthy donors. A moderate but significant shortening of TCRB CDR3 length was observed in type 1 diabetes patients in all four CD4+ subsets. Sequencing cDNA rather than genomic DNA could over-represent highly expressing activated cells, although activation and CD3 levels did not differ between groups. Shorter templates might have been favored by PCR, but patient and control samples were amplified and corrected together, so both groups would have been affected equally by any skew. Only small numbers of individuals were included in the HLA sub-analyses, which left unresolved whether HLA type had any influence on TCRB rearrangement.

Notes on this clone: Its antigen is unknown. There are no base qualities to consult, and no much larger clone falls within one base.

From cysteine to phenylalanine, the CDR3 is 15 amino acids long. Solely the CDR3 DNA is kept, with 45 bases framed from the first base. V and J are trimmed by 2 bases and 0 bases, and the gene matches miss 4 bases of the junction. In the germline V gene, CDR1 corresponds to MGHRA and CDR2 to YSYEKL. The High Capacity cDNA Reverse Transcription Kit was used to reverse transcribe all of the isolated RNA, meaning that expressed TCRB transcripts were what got sequenced. Deep immunoSEQ sequencing was performed on naive, central memory and regulatory T cell samples, with an average of roughly 3.6 million total reads per sample. Sorted cells were lysed in RLT buffer, and RNA was extracted using DNase-treated RNeasy Micro or Mini kits according to cell number. Each cell subset was processed separately to prevent cross-contamination, with patient and healthy donor samples processed together. The immunoSEQ multiplex PCR was used to amplify TCRB sequences from cDNA, yielding 87-bp fragments that span the CDR3 region. Amplicons were sequenced on the Illumina HiSeq platform. Per the source publication's procedure: PCR bias was corrected computationally using synthetic template baselines, and reads within Hamming distance 2 were collapsed, with unmergeable singletons discarded. By aligning reads against IMGT, V, D and J genes, CDR3 length, and insertions or deletions at six rearrangement sites were assigned. Within each subset, clonotype counts were normalized to the number of sorted cells before true diversity and Gini coefficients were calculated with the tcR R package. The overlap coefficient, calculated on TCRB nucleotide sequences, was used to quantify repertoire sharing. As a proxy for the pre-selection repertoire, out-of-frame TCRB sequences from naive cells were analyzed. TCRdb retrieved this table from immuneACCESS and kept in-frame rearrangements only. Not all clones are present; in checked studies, unresolved V genes account for under half, and no reason is known for the remainder. From that table come the V and J calls and clone size; the DNA was used to work out D and trimming. In all, the sample holds a few hundred thousand clones, and around 9.6% of those were seen once. The leading ten clones occupy approximately 0.035% of the sample.

A single peripheral blood draw of 90 to 150 mL on average was collected from each donor into heparinised tubes. A BD FACSAria II and a panel including CD45RO, CCR7, CD25, CD127, CD95 and CD27 were used to sort naive, central memory, regulatory and stem cell-like memory CD4+ T cells. All sorted populations exceeded 95% purity. PBMCs were isolated right away by Lymphoprep density gradient centrifugation and were stained directly, without culture. To minimize batch effects, samples were stained and sorted in pairs, one healthy donor with one patient per experiment. Sequencing was carried out using naive CD4+ T cells from blood. According to the study, the label for this sample's cell subset or site signals: true naive CD4+ T cells. The receptor's source is a woman between 18 and 29 years old in good health. Recombination joined TRBV4-1 with TRBJ2-7; 7 bases in the middle match TRBD1. The CDR3 region has the sequence CASSQSTGSSYEQYF. The DNA sequence is as follows: TGCGCCAGCAGCCAATCGACAGGGAGCTCCTACGAGCAGTACTTC.